The rows below give T cell receptor beta chains drawn from one sample of a study of blood T cells in healthy people across ages. MiXCR, applied by TCRdb to the 5' RACE reads, yields one record per CDR3 protein. The sample lists approximately 850,000 distinct CDR3 sequences, 44% occurring once. Material: blood. The receptors originated from a man aged 55 to 69 in good health. CDR3s include the opening cysteine and the closing phenylalanine or tryptophan. The D gene is left open where the match is weak. For some rows the clone size is stated as once, few or many, or as a class when expanded; others skip it.

clone size	D gene	V gene	J gene	CDR3 protein	CDR3 DNA
few	TRBD2	TRBV7-3	TRBJ2-1	CASSFAGGIGNEQFF	TGTGCCAGCAGCTTCGCGGGGGGGATAGGGAATGAGCAGTTCTTC
-	-	TRBV27	TRBJ1-6	CASSLSGVDGSPLHF	TGTGCCAGCAGTTTATCTGGGGTCGACGGCTCACCCCTCCACTTT
-	-	TRBV7-2	TRBJ2-7	CASSSRTDPSPYEQYF	TGTGCCAGCAGTTCCCGGACAGACCCTTCCCCCTACGAGCAGTACTTC
-	-	TRBV5-1	TRBJ2-7	CASSLDGSLAYEQYF	TGCGCCAGCAGCTTGGATGGCAGCCTCGCCTACGAGCAGTACTTC
-	-	TRBV4-3	TRBJ1-5	CASSQDMKHLQPQHF	TGCGCCAGCAGCCAAGATATGAAGCATTTGCAGCCCCAGCATTTT
-	-	TRBV5-1	TRBJ2-1	CASSRGGPSNEQFF	TGCGCCAGCAGCCGCGGGGGCCCTAGCAATGAGCAGTTCTTC
-	TRBD2	TRBV5-1	TRBJ2-4	CASISAGGRSKNILYF	TGCGCCAGCATCAGCGCGGGGGGGAGGTCCAAAAACATTCTGTACTTC
few	TRBD2	TRBV20-1	TRBJ2-5	CSAPGTSGAYQETQYF	TGCAGTGCCCCCGGGACTAGCGGGGCTTACCAAGAGACCCAGTACTTC
few	TRBD1	TRBV9	TRBJ2-7	CASSFRGWDEQYF	TGTGCCAGCAGCTTCAGGGGGTGGGACGAGCAGTACTTC
once	-	TRBV5-5	TRBJ1-1	CASSLLTGFTEAFF	TGTGCCAGCAGCTTGCTTACGGGATTCACTGAAGCTTTCTTT
few	-	TRBV28	TRBJ2-1	CASSLPSTGINEQFF	TGTGCCAGCAGTTTGCCCTCAACAGGGATCAATGAGCAGTTCTTC
-	-	TRBV6-6	TRBJ1-5	CASSYLTPDQPQHF	TGTGCCAGCAGTTACTTGACGCCGGACCAGCCCCAGCATTTT
many	TRBD1	TRBV6-2/TRBV6-3	TRBJ2-7	CASDTAGGLYEQYF	TGTGCCAGTGATACGGCAGGGGGCCTCTACGAGCAGTACTTC
-	TRBD1	TRBV6-1	TRBJ2-5	CASSETRDRQETQYF	TGTGCCAGCAGTGAAACTCGGGACAGGCAAGAGACCCAGTACTTC
few	-	TRBV12-3/TRBV12-4	TRBJ2-5	CASSLGGGAYQETQYF	TGTGCCAGCAGTTTAGGGGGGGGGGCGTACCAAGAGACCCAGTACTTC
-	-	TRBV4-1	TRBJ1-1	CASSQDIGLGGAEAFF	TGCGCCAGCAGCCAAGATATCGGACTCGGCGGGGCTGAAGCTTTCTTT
many	-	TRBV10-3	TRBJ2-7	CAISPQPTAAPYEQYF	TGTGCCATCAGTCCACAACCGACGGCCGCGCCCTACGAGCAGTACTTC
few	-	TRBV6-2/TRBV6-3	TRBJ2-5	CASSYSSVSPETQYF	TGTGCCAGCAGTTACTCTAGCGTTTCGCCAGAGACCCAGTACTTC
-	-	TRBV7-9	TRBJ1-2	CASSLASRGDGYTF	TGTGCCAGCAGCTTAGCGTCCAGGGGTGATGGCTACACCTTC
few	TRBD1	TRBV7-2	TRBJ2-7	CASSRAAGQGIYEQYF	TGTGCCAGCAGCCGAGCCGCAGGACAGGGGATCTACGAGCAGTACTTC
few	-	TRBV6-6	TRBJ2-2	CASRPYQSNTGELFF	TGTGCCAGCCGCCCGTACCAGTCGAACACCGGGGAGCTGTTTTTT
few	-	TRBV4-2	TRBJ2-3	CASSQEASGDTQYF	TGTGCCAGCAGCCAAGAAGCCTCGGGGGATACGCAGTATTTT
many	-	TRBV29-1	TRBJ2-1	CSLQVDSLPYNEQFF	TGCAGCCTCCAAGTTGACAGCTTACCCTACAATGAGCAGTTCTTC
-	-	TRBV6-1	TRBJ1-2	CASSEIGNYGYTF	TGTGCCAGCAGTGAAATCGGTAACTATGGCTACACCTTC
-	-	TRBV12-3/TRBV12-4	TRBJ2-3	CASTWGGGGTDTQYF	TGTGCCAGCACCTGGGGGGGCGGGGGCACAGATACGCAGTATTTT
-	-	TRBV20-1	TRBJ2-1	CSARDLGSSYNEQFF	TGCAGTGCTAGAGATCTGGGCAGCTCCTACAATGAGCAGTTCTTC
-	-	TRBV7-9	TRBJ2-1	CAGLGTTNEQFF	TGTGCCGGCCTTGGAACGACGAATGAGCAGTTCTTC
many	TRBD2	TRBV7-6	TRBJ2-1	CASSLVGAGDKYEQFF	TGTGCCAGCAGCTTAGTGGGAGCGGGGGATAAATATGAGCAGTTCTTC
-	TRBD2	TRBV20-1	TRBJ2-1	CSARGGDSSPHEQFF	TGCAGTGCCCGGGGGGGGGACTCCTCGCCCCATGAGCAGTTCTTC
-	TRBD2	TRBV7-2	TRBJ2-1	CASSFSSSGGVNEQFF	TGTGCCAGCAGCTTCTCCTCTAGCGGGGGGGTCAATGAGCAGTTCTTC
-	-	TRBV30	TRBJ2-5	CAWKTGYQETQYF	TGTGCCTGGAAAACAGGGTACCAAGAGACCCAGTACTTC
few	-	TRBV4-3	TRBJ2-6	CASNLSGANVLTF	TGCGCCAGCAACCTATCTGGGGCCAACGTCCTGACTTTC
few	TRBD1	TRBV9	TRBJ1-2	CASSRDRAPTTYTF	TGTGCCAGCAGCCGGGACAGGGCCCCCACTACCTACACCTTC
-	TRBD2	TRBV20-1	TRBJ2-3	CSAPTSGGHTDTQYF	TGCAGTGCTCCAACTAGCGGGGGCCACACAGATACGCAGTATTTT
-	TRBD2	TRBV9	TRBJ2-7	CASSADSGLLNEQYF	TGTGCCAGCAGCGCGGACTCGGGACTACTTAACGAGCAGTACTTC
-	-	TRBV29-1	TRBJ1-2	CSVLQQNGYTF	TGCAGCGTTCTACAGCAAAATGGCTACACCTTC
few	TRBD2	TRBV13	TRBJ2-7	CASSLTSGGALEQYF	TGTGCCAGCAGCCTGACTAGCGGGGGGGCACTCGAGCAGTACTTC
few	TRBD1	TRBV5-1	TRBJ2-1	CASSLGTGVLYNEQFF	TGCGCCAGCAGCTTGGGGACAGGGGTCCTCTACAATGAGCAGTTCTTC
-	-	TRBV12-3/TRBV12-4	TRBJ2-5	CASSFPWGKTWGTQYF	TGTGCCAGCAGTTTTCCCTGGGGAAAGACTTGGGGGACCCAGTACTTC
-	-	TRBV6-6	TRBJ1-6	CASSPERGLMNSPLHF	TGTGCCAGCAGCCCCGAGCGGGGGTTGATGAATTCACCCCTCCACTTT